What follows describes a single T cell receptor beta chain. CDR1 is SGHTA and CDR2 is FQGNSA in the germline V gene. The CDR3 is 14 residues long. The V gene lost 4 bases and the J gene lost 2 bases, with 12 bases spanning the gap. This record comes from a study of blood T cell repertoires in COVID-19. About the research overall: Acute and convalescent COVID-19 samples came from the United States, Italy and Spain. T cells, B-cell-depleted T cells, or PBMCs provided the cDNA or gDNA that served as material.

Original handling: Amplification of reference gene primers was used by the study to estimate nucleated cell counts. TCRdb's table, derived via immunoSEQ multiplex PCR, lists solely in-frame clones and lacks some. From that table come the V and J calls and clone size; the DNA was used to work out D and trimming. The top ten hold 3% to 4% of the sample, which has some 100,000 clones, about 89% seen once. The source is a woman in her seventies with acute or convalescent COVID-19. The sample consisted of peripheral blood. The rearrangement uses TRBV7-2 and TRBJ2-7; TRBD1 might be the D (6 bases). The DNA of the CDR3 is TGTGCCAGCAGCTCTACAGGGTGGGCCTACGAGCAGTACTTC. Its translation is CASSSTGWAYEQYF.